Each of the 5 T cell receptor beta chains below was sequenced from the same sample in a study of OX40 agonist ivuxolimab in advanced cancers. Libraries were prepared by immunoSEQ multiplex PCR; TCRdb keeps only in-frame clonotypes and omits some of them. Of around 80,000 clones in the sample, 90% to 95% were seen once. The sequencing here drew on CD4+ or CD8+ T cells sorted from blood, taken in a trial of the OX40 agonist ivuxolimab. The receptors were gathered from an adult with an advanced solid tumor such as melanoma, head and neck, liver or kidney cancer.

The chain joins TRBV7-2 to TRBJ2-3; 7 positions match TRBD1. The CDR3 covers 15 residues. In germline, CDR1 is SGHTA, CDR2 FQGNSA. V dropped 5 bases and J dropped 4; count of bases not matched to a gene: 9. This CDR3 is CASSPNAGGPDTQYF. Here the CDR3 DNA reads TGTGCCAGCAGCCCTAACGCAGGGGGTCCAGATACGCAGTATTTT.

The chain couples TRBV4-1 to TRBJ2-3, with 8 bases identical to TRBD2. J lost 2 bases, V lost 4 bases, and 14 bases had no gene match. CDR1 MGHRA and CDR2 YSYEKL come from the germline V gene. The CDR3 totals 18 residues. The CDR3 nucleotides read TGCGCCAGCAGCCTCTTACACCCGGGACTAGGGTCCACAGATACGCAGTATTTT. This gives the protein CASSLLHPGLGSTDTQYF.

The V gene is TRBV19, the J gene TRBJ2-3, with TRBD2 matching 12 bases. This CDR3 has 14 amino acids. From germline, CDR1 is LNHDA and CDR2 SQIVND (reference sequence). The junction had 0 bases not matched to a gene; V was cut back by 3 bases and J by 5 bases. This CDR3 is CASSMTSGRDTQYF. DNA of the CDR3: TGTGCCAGTAGTATGACTAGCGGGAGAGATACGCAGTATTTT.

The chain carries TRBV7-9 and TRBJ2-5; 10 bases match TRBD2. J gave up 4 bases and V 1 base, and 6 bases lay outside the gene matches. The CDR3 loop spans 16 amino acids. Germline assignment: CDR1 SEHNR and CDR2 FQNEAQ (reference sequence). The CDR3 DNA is TGTGCCAGCAGCTTAGTTACCCTAGCGGGAGCAGAGACCCAGTACTTC. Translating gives CASSLVTLAGAETQYF.

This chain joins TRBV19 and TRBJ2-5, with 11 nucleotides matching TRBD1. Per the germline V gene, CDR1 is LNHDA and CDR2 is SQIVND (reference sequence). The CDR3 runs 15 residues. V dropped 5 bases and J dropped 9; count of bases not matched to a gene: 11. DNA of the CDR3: TGTGCCAGTAGTCTCAGGACAGGGGGCTATGAGGCCCAGTACTTC. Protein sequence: CASSLRTGGYEAQYF. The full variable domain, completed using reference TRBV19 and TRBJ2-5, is DGGITQSPKYLFRKEGQNVTLSCEQNLNHDAMYWYRQDPGQGLRLIYYSQIVNDFQKGDIAEGYSVSREKKESFPLTVTSAQKNPTAFYLCASSLRTGGYEAQYFGPGTRLLVL.